This T cell receptor beta chain was recovered during a study of T cell responses to AZD1222 COVID-19 vaccine. The assay was immunoSEQ multiplex PCR, and TCRdb's table has in-frame clones only and misses some. This sample yields approximately 90,000 clones, of which roughly nine tenths are seen a single time; 7% belongs to the top ten. CDR3 length: 20 amino acids. The germline gives CDR1 SGHRS, CDR2 YFSETQ. Trimming cost V 0 bases and J 0 bases; bases outside gene matches: 15. The receptor was isolated from an adult in good health. This specimen consisted of peripheral blood, obtained on day 0 of AZD1222 vaccination. The chain carries TRBV5-1 and TRBJ2-1; 7 nucleotides line up with TRBD2. The DNA of the CDR3 is TGCGCCAGCAGCTTGGTCGTTGTCGGCGGGAGCAGTGGCTCCTACAATGAGCAGTTCTTC. As protein: CASSLVVVGGSSGSYNEQFF.